This T cell receptor (beta chain) was profiled in a study of molecular identifiers for immune sequencing clone quantification. Study-level background: Replicates split RNA from around 20,000 or 100,000 naive CD8 cells five ways, and the researchers sequenced four portions.

This clonotype has at least ten counts. The CDR3 has 14 residues. Per the germline V gene, CDR1 is SEHNR and CDR2 is FQNEAQ (reference sequence). V gave up 5 bases and J gave up 7 bases; unmatched junction bases: 6. Making the bulk TCR libraries relied on previously described methods and listed TCR primers. TCRdb ran MiXCR on the PCR reads and lists one entry per CDR3 protein. This table has 600,000 to 650,000 distinct CDR3 sequences, about 20% appearing once. Sequencing input: naive CD8+ T cells from blood, with Jurkat cell RNA spiked in. The subset is: FACS-sorted CD8+CD4-CCR7+CD45RA+ naive T cells. The receptor was isolated from a human donor in good health. Some libraries in this study had Jurkat cell RNA spiked in. The chain combines TRBV7-9 with TRBJ1-1; 11 nucleotides line up with TRBD1. The CDR3 protein is CASSQGTGGVEAFF. CDR3 DNA sequence: TGTGCCAGCAGCCAAGGGACAGGGGGAGTTGAAGCTTTCTTT.